The rows below give T cell receptor beta chains drawn from one sample of a study of metastatic and nonmetastatic thyroid tumors. TCRdb re-clonotyped the PCR reads via MiXCR. Of approximately 35,000 clones in the sample, approximately 34% are singletons; the top ten hold over 20%. The sequenced sample was tumor tissue. These receptors originate from a female donor with papillary thyroid cancer or a benign thyroid nodule (not recorded which). Some clones in this sample may be carry-over from other donors' samples. Both conserved end residues are part of each CDR3. Fields, in order: clone size, V gene, D gene, J gene, CDR3 DNA, CDR3 protein. The D gene is left open where the match is weak. The size entry is marked missing in some rows and otherwise reads once, few, many or a size class.

size: NA; V: TRBV9; D: NA; J: TRBJ1-1; DNA: TGTGCCAGCAGCGTAGAAGGTAAAACTGAAGCTTTCTTT; CDR3: CASSVEGKTEAFF
size: NA; V: TRBV5-8; D: NA; J: TRBJ2-3; DNA: TGTGCCAGCAGCACCGACTACACAGATACGCAGTATTTT; CDR3: CASSTDYTDTQYF
size: many; V: TRBV11-1; D: TRBD2; J: TRBJ2-3; DNA: TGTGCCAGCAGCTTCCCCCCAAGACTAGCGGGAGCCCCAGATACGCAGTATTTT; CDR3: CASSFPPRLAGAPDTQYF
size: NA; V: TRBV12-3/TRBV12-4; D: TRBD2; J: TRBJ2-1; DNA: TGTGCCAGCAGGGAATCTAGCGGGAGTGGTTATGAGCAGTTCTTC; CDR3: CASRESSGSGYEQFF
size: NA; V: TRBV30; D: TRBD1; J: TRBJ1-4; DNA: TGTGCCTGGGAAGTAGGGGGCACTGAAAAACTGTTTTTT; CDR3: CAWEVGGTEKLFF
size: NA; V: TRBV24-1; D: NA; J: TRBJ2-2; DNA: TGTGCCACCTGGGGCGGGGAGCTGTTTTTT; CDR3: CATWGGELFF
size: NA; V: TRBV28; D: NA; J: TRBJ1-3; DNA: TGTGCCAGCAGTTTATTACGAGGGGGAAGCTCTGGAAACACCATATATTTT; CDR3: CASSLLRGGSSGNTIYF
size: NA; V: TRBV4-2; D: TRBD1; J: TRBJ2-7; DNA: TGTGCCAGCAGCCCTCCGGGACAGGGGTTCAACGAGCAGTACTTC; CDR3: CASSPPGQGFNEQYF
size: NA; V: TRBV2; D: TRBD1; J: TRBJ1-4; DNA: TGTGCCAGCAGTTCCACAGGGGTGGGTGAAAAACTGTTTTTT; CDR3: CASSSTGVGEKLFF
size: few; V: TRBV12-3/TRBV12-4; D: TRBD1; J: TRBJ1-2; DNA: TGTGCCAGCAGCCTAGACAGGGAACGGGGCTACACCTTC; CDR3: CASSLDRERGYTF
size: few; V: TRBV6-5; D: TRBD1; J: TRBJ2-6; DNA: TGTGCCAGCAGGTTAAGACAGGGTATCGGGGGGGCCAACGTCCTGACTTTC; CDR3: CASRLRQGIGGANVLTF
size: NA; V: TRBV4-1; D: NA; J: TRBJ2-3; DNA: TGCGCCAGCAGCCAAGTGGGGGACACAGATACGCAGTATTTT; CDR3: CASSQVGDTDTQYF
size: few; V: TRBV6-1; D: TRBD1; J: TRBJ1-4; DNA: TGTGCCAGCAGCTCACTTGACAGGGGGCGGGGGGAAAAACTGTTTTTT; CDR3: CASSSLDRGRGEKLFF
size: NA; V: TRBV7-6; D: TRBD2; J: TRBJ2-7; DNA: TGTGCCAGCAGCCAGACTAGCGGGGGGAACTACGAGCAGTACTTC; CDR3: CASSQTSGGNYEQYF
size: few; V: TRBV12-3/TRBV12-4; D: TRBD1; J: TRBJ1-2; DNA: TGTGCCAGCAGTCGGGACAGATCTGGCTATGGCTACACCTTC; CDR3: CASSRDRSGYGYTF
size: NA; V: TRBV7-9; D: NA; J: TRBJ2-2; DNA: TGTGCCAGCAGCTTCGTCCTCGGGGAGCTGTTTTTT; CDR3: CASSFVLGELFF
size: NA; V: TRBV10-3; D: NA; J: TRBJ1-2; DNA: TGTGCCATCAGGGGAGGGGAAGCTAATTATGGCTACACCTTC; CDR3: CAIRGGEANYGYTF
size: NA; V: TRBV10-3; D: NA; J: TRBJ2-7; DNA: TGTGCCATCAGTGAGTCCCAGGGGATCTACGAGCAGTACTTC; CDR3: CAISESQGIYEQYF
size: many; V: TRBV30; D: NA; J: TRBJ1-5; DNA: TGTGCCCTCCGGCAGGGTGCCCAGCCCCAGCATTTT; CDR3: CALRQGAQPQHF
size: few; V: TRBV6-5; D: TRBD2; J: TRBJ2-1; DNA: TGTGCCAGCAGTTACTCACCAGCGGGAGGGCCCAATGAGCAGTTCTTC; CDR3: CASSYSPAGGPNEQFF
size: NA; V: TRBV28; D: NA; J: TRBJ2-7; DNA: TGTGCCAGCAGTTTTGATGGGGCGGCCTCCTACGAGCAGTACTTC; CDR3: CASSFDGAASYEQYF
size: few; V: TRBV10-2; D: NA; J: TRBJ1-1; DNA: TGCGCCAGCGGTTGGGCTGAAGCTTTCTTT; CDR3: CASGWAEAFF
size: NA; V: TRBV9; D: NA; J: TRBJ2-3; DNA: TGTGCCAGCAGCGAGGGGACCGTCACAGATACGCAGTATTTT; CDR3: CASSEGTVTDTQYF
size: NA; V: TRBV6-4; D: NA; J: TRBJ2-2; DNA: TGTGCCAGCAGTGAGACTGTCGACACCGGGGAGCTGTTTTTT; CDR3: CASSETVDTGELFF
size: few; V: TRBV12-3/TRBV12-4; D: TRBD2; J: TRBJ2-1; DNA: TGTGCCAGCAGTTTAGTATCTGGCGGGAGGGCCGCTGAGCAGTTCTTC; CDR3: CASSLVSGGRAAEQFF
size: NA; V: TRBV10-3; D: NA; J: TRBJ2-7; DNA: TGTGCCATCAGTGAGCTCCAACCGAACTCCTACGAGCAGTACTTC; CDR3: CAISELQPNSYEQYF
size: medium-sized; V: TRBV3-1; D: TRBD2; J: TRBJ2-2; DNA: TGTGCCAGCAGCCAAGGGTTGGGGAGGGGCCCTCCCACCGGGGAGCTGTTTTTT; CDR3: CASSQGLGRGPPTGELFF